This TCR beta chain stems from a study of blood T cell repertoires in COVID-19. Germline V CDR1 and CDR2: LNHDA, SQIVND (reference sequence). With V trimmed by 5 bases and J by 1 base, 4 bases remained unmatched. The length of the CDR3 is 14 residues. Produced via immunoSEQ multiplex PCR; TCRdb's table is partial and in-frame only. This sample has hundreds of thousands of clones; approximately 91% occur once, and the top ten carry around 6.5%. The clonotype originates from a man aged 60 to 69 who had recovered from COVID-19. The chain links TRBV19 to TRBJ1-1, with 7 bases fitting TRBD1. The sample taken for sequencing was peripheral blood. The CDR3 DNA sequence: TGTGCCAGTAGTCCTCGGACAGGGAACACTGAAGCTTTCTTT. Translated, it gives CASSPRTGNTEAFF.